This record looks at one TCR beta chain sequence and its context. Its binding antigen is unknown. Base-call qualities are not available, and no considerably larger clone is one nucleotide away. The entire amount of isolated RNA was reverse transcribed using the High Capacity cDNA Reverse Transcription Kit, so the sequenced TCRB transcripts were expressed ones. Deep immunoSEQ sequencing was applied to naive, central memory and regulatory T cell samples, giving an average of approximately 4 million total reads per sample. Sorted cells were lysed in RLT buffer, and RNA was extracted using DNase-treated RNeasy Micro or Mini kits according to cell number. To prevent cross-contamination, every cell subset was processed on its own, while patient and healthy donor samples were processed together. The immunoSEQ multiplex PCR was used to amplify TCRB sequences from cDNA, generating 87-bp fragments that spanned the CDR3 region. Amplicons were sequenced on the Illumina HiSeq platform. The authors' analysis ran thus. Synthetic template baselines were used to correct PCR bias computationally, reads within Hamming distance 2 were collapsed, and singletons that could not be merged were discarded. Reads were aligned against IMGT so that V, D and J genes, CDR3 length and insertions or deletions at six rearrangement sites could be assigned. Within each subset, clonotype counts were normalized to the number of sorted cells before true diversity and Gini coefficients were calculated with the tcR R package. The overlap coefficient, calculated on TCRB nucleotide sequences, was used to quantify repertoire sharing. Out-of-frame TCRB sequences from naive cells were analyzed as a proxy for the pre-selection repertoire. The source is immuneACCESS, and TCRdb retained only in-frame sequences with V and J called. Part of the clones is not carried over; for the studies checked, unresolved V genes explain less than half of this, and the remainder is unexplained. From that table come the V and J calls and clone size; the DNA was used to work out D and trimming. The sample yields under 450,000 clones; 11% to 15% were counted once. The top ten constitute roughly 0.038% of the sample.

From each donor, a single peripheral blood sample of approximately 120 mL on average was drawn into heparinised tubes. Naive, central memory, regulatory and stem cell-like memory CD4+ T cells were sorted on a BD FACSAria II using a panel including CD45RO, CCR7, CD25, CD127, CD95 and CD27. A purity above 98% was achieved for all sorted populations. PBMCs were isolated immediately by Lymphoprep density gradient centrifugation and stained directly without culture. To minimize batch effects, samples were stained and sorted in pairs, one healthy donor with one patient per experiment. This sample was taken from a study of beta chain features in type 1 diabetes (dated by TCRdb to 2016 to 2019). For the wider study: Patients and healthy donors did not differ in mean age, gender distribution, total cell number or subset yield. Regulatory and stem cell-like memory subsets were obtained from only 8 patients and roughly 8 healthy donors, while naive and central memory subsets were obtained from all 30 or so donors. In the study, recently diagnosed type 1 diabetes patients and matched healthy donors were compared on the TCRB repertoires of their sorted circulating CD4+ T cell subsets. A total of 85 million to 140 million sorted cells were examined across all samples, and a strong correlation was observed between cell number per subset and RNA yield.

The research as a whole found: Because the HLA sub-analyses included only small numbers of individuals, any influence of HLA type on TCRB rearrangement was left unresolved. Patients with type 1 diabetes made fewer insertions and deleted more nucleotides at VDJ recombination sites, implying thymic rearrangement abnormalities. Sequencing cDNA rather than genomic DNA could over-represent highly expressing activated cells, although activation and CD3 levels did not differ between groups. Shorter templates might have been favored by PCR, but patient and control samples were amplified and corrected together, so both groups would have been affected equally by any skew. Naive, central memory and regulatory TCRB repertoires appeared to be more similar among patients than among healthy donors. In all four CD4+ subsets, TCRB CDR3 length was moderately but significantly shorter in type 1 diabetes patients.

The germline ends are 12 bases apart after V is trimmed by 2 bases and J by 5 bases. The CDR1 and CDR2 encoded by the germline V gene are KGHSH and LQKENI. From its cysteine to its phenylalanine, the CDR3 spans 14 amino acids. Here the CDR3 DNA is all that survives: 42 bases in frame from base 1. This clonotype originated in a man aged 25-40 years in good health. Sequenced input: naive CD4+ T cells from blood. In light of the paper, this sample's cell subset or site label describes: true naive CD4+ T cells. The receptor chain draws on TRBV18 and TRBJ2-5, with the D gene too uncertain to name. The base sequence is TGTGCCAGCTCACCAAAAACTAATTCCGAGACCCAGTACTTC. Its coded protein is CASSPKTNSETQYF. With the rest looked up from the reference TRBV18 and TRBJ2-5 genes rather than sequenced, the full variable domain is NAGVMQNPRHLVRRRGQEARLRCSPMKGHSHVYWYRQLPEEGLKFMVYLQKENIIDESGMPKERFSAEFPKEGPSILRIQQVVRGDSAAYFCASSPKTNSETQYFGPGTRLLVL.